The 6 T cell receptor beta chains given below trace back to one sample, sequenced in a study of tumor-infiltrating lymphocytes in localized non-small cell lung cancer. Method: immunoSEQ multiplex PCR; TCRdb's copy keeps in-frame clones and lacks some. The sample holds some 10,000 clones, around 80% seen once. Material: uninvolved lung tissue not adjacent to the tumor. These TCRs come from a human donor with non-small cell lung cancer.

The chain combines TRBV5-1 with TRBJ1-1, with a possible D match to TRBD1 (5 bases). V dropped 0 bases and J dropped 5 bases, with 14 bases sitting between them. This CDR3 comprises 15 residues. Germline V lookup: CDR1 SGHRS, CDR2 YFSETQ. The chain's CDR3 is CASSLGVTAGTEAFF. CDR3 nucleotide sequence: TGCGCCAGCAGCTTGGGGGTAACGGCAGGGACTGAAGCTTTCTTT.

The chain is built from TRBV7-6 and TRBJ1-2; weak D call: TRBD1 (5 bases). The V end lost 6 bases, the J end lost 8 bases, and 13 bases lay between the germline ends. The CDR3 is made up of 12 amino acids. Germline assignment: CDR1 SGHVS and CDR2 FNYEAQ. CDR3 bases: TGTGCCAGCAGTCCCGGGGGAGGAGGCTACACCTTC. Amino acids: CASSPGGGGYTF.

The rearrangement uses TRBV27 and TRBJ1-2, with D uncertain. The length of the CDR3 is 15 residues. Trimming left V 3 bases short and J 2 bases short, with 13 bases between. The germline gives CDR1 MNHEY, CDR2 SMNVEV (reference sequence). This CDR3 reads CASSFRRRANYGYTF. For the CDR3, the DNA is TGTGCCAGCAGTTTCCGCAGGCGGGCAAACTATGGCTACACCTTC.

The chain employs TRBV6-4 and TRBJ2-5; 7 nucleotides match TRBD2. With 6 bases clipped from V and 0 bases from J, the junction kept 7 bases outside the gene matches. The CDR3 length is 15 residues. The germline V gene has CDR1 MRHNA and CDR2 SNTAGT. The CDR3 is CASSAGGGNQETQYF. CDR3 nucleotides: TGTGCCAGCAGCGCCGGCGGGGGAAACCAAGAGACCCAGTACTTC.

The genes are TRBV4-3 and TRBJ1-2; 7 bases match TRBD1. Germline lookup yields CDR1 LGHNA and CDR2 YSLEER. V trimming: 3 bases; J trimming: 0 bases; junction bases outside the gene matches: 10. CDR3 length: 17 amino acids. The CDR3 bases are TGCGCCAGCAGCCACCAACAGACAGGGCCTTCTAACTATGGCTACACCTTC. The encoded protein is CASSHQQTGPSNYGYTF.

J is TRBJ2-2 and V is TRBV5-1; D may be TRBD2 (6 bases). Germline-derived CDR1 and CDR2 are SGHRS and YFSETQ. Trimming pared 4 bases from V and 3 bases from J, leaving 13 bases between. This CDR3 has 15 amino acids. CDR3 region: CASSPRPSDTGELFF. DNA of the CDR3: TGCGCCAGCAGCCCGCGGCCTAGCGACACCGGGGAGCTGTTTTTT.